This passage covers 15 T cell receptor beta chains from one sample sequenced in a study of OX40 agonist ivuxolimab in advanced cancers. The method was immunoSEQ multiplex PCR; TCRdb's version includes in-frame clones alone and lacks a portion of them. The sample holds around 38,000 clones, 92% seen once. Sequenced material: CD4+ or CD8+ T cells sorted from blood, taken in a trial of the OX40 agonist ivuxolimab. The receptors were gathered from an adult with an advanced solid tumor such as melanoma, head and neck, liver or kidney cancer.

This chain uses TRBV4-1 with TRBJ1-1, with 7 bases identical to TRBD1. The CDR3 runs to 16 residues. The germline V gene has CDR1 MGHRA and CDR2 YSYEKL. The V and J ends lost 1 base and 4 bases, in that order; junction bases with no gene match: 9. This CDR3 is CASSQVSSQGTTEAFF. The CDR3 DNA reads TGCGCCAGCAGCCAAGTCTCGTCACAGGGGACCACTGAAGCTTTCTTT.

The rearrangement uses TRBV7-3 and TRBJ2-2; 8 nucleotides match TRBD1. The CDR3 contains 15 residues. The J segment lost 6 bases and the V segment lost 2 bases, leaving 5 bases of the junction unmatched. Germline V gene lookup returns CDR1 SGHTA and CDR2 FQGTGA. In nucleotides, the CDR3 is TGTGCCAGCAGCTTACAGGGGGCTCGAGCCGGGGAGCTGTTTTTT. Protein: CASSLQGARAGELFF.

This chain links TRBV19 with TRBJ1-2; 9 nucleotides agree with TRBD1. Germline V gene sequence: CDR1 LNHDA, CDR2 SQIVND (reference sequence). V trimming: 5 bases; J trimming: 2 bases; junction bases outside the gene matches: 3. CDR3 length: 14 residues. The CDR3 reads CASSAGTGNYGYTF. The CDR3 nucleotides are TGTGCCAGTAGTGCCGGGACAGGGAACTATGGCTACACCTTC.

The rearrangement links TRBV19 to TRBJ1-1; no definite D call. The V gene's germline CDR1 is LNHDA and CDR2 SQIVND (reference sequence). This CDR3 region has 13 residues. Trimming removed 2 bases from V and 7 bases from J, with 11 bases in between. The DNA for the CDR3 is TGTGCCAGTAGTATAATAGGGTTAAGTGAAGCTTTCTTT. Translated: CASSIIGLSEAFF.

This rearrangement joins TRBV19 to TRBJ2-1, with 9 bases lining up with TRBD2. Trimming took 5 bases from V and 7 from J; bases not matched to a gene: 9. CDR3 length equals 15 residues. From germline, CDR1 is LNHDA and CDR2 SQIVND (reference sequence). The CDR3 reads CASSVLAGRGNEQFF. For the CDR3, the DNA is TGTGCCAGTAGTGTTCTAGCGGGAAGAGGGAATGAGCAGTTCTTC.

V usage is TRBV9 and J usage is TRBJ2-2, with D unclear. The CDR3 totals 12 residues. Per germline, CDR1 SGDLS and CDR2 YYNGEE. Trimming removed 4 bases from V and 7 bases from J, with 8 bases in between. CDR3 sequence reads: CASSPAHGELFF. The DNA of the CDR3 is TGTGCCAGCAGCCCCGCCCACGGGGAGCTGTTTTTT. Drawing the rest from reference TRBV9 and TRBJ2-2, the complete variable domain is DSGVTQTPKHLITATGQRVTLRCSPRSGDLSVYWYQQSLDQGLQFLIQYYNGEERAKGNILERFSAQQFPDLHSELNLSSLELGDSALYFCASSPAHGELFFGEGSRLTVL.

Note on this clone: The same CDR3 can be traced to other DNA sequences in this sample. CDR3 DNA: TGCAGCGTTGAAGGGACGGCCGCCTACGAGCAGTACTTC. Translated, it gives CSVEGTAAYEQYF. The chain recombines TRBV29-1 with TRBJ2-7; D gene ambiguous. Germline V gene data show CDR1 as SQVTM and CDR2 as ANQGSEA. CDR3 length: 13 amino acids. V lost 1 base to trimming and J lost 2 bases, with 9 bases between them.

The count of this clone is one. The chain uses TRBV19 and TRBJ2-1; 12 bases line up with TRBD2. After removal of 3 bases from V and 7 bases from J, the junction contained 4 bases not matched to a gene. Germline V gives CDR1 LNHDA, CDR2 SQIVND (reference sequence). The CDR3 has 15 amino acids. CDR3 sequence (DNA): TGTGCCAGTAGTATGGGGACTAGCGGGTCTAATGAGCAGTTCTTC. Its translation is CASSMGTSGSNEQFF.

The chain combines TRBV6-6 with TRBJ1-2; 7 bases agree with TRBD1. The V and J ends lost 6 bases and 4 bases, in that order; junction bases with no gene match: 14. The CDR3 is 16 residues long. Germline V gives CDR1 MNHNY, CDR2 SVGAGI (reference sequence). The CDR3 reads CASSLRGTDSLYGYTF. The CDR3 DNA reads as TGTGCCAGCAGCCTAAGGGGGACAGACTCACTCTATGGCTACACCTTC.

This chain links TRBV28 with TRBJ1-1; 9 bases line up with TRBD1. V trimming: 6 bases; J trimming: 0 bases; junction bases outside the gene matches: 2. This CDR3 has 14 amino acids. Germline V CDR1 and CDR2: MDHEN, SYDVKM. The CDR3 here is CASRTGGMNTEAFF. CDR3 sequence (DNA): TGTGCCAGCAGGACAGGGGGTATGAACACTGAAGCTTTCTTT.

The rearrangement links TRBV25-1 to TRBJ2-5; the match to TRBD1 covers 7 bases. V was clipped by 4 bases and J by 5 bases; unmatched bases: 7. The CDR3 has 14 residues. Germline CDR1 is MGHDK and CDR2 is SYGVNS. The CDR3 DNA is TGTGCCAGCAGTGTATTAGGGGGCTACGAGACCCAGTACTTC. This sequence encodes CASSVLGGYETQYF.

This chain uses TRBV6-6 with TRBJ2-7, with TRBD2 as a possible D gene (5 bases). CDR1 MNHNY and CDR2 SVGAGI come from the germline V gene (reference sequence). Between the trimmed V and J ends, which lost 7 bases and 7 bases, there was a span of 14 bases. The CDR3 length is 12 residues. Here the CDR3 reads CASNERGKEQYF. The CDR3, as DNA: TGTGCCAGCAACGAGAGAGGGAAGGAGCAGTACTTC.

This chain connects TRBV19 to TRBJ1-2; D might be TRBD1 (5 bases). CDR1 LNHDA and CDR2 SQIVND come from the germline V gene (reference sequence). Trimming pared 10 bases from V and 6 bases from J, leaving 15 bases between. The CDR3 spans 12 residues. The CDR3 nucleotides are TGTGCCACCCAGGAGGGACTTCATGGCTACACCTTC. This sequence encodes CATQEGLHGYTF.

The rearrangement uses TRBV27 and TRBJ2-1; 14 nucleotides match TRBD2. Germline-derived CDR1 and CDR2 are MNHEY and SMNVEV (reference sequence). V was pared by 2 bases and J by 7 bases, with 1 base of the junction left unmatched. This CDR3 contains 15 residues. CDR3: CASSLGTSGGNEQFF. The CDR3 DNA is TGTGCCAGCAGTTTAGGGACTAGCGGGGGTAATGAGCAGTTCTTC.

The chain couples TRBV27 to TRBJ2-4; perhaps D is TRBD1 or TRBD2 (5 bases each). Trimming removed 7 bases from V and 0 bases from J, with 13 bases in between. CDR3 size: 15 residues. Germline-derived CDR1 and CDR2 are MNHEY and SMNVEV (reference sequence). In DNA, the CDR3 is TGTGCCAGCAACCAACCGGGGCCAGCCAAAAACATTCAGTACTTC. The encoded protein is CASNQPGPAKNIQYF.